This T cell receptor (beta chain) emerged from a study of blood T cell repertoires in COVID-19. On the study more broadly: The study drew acute and convalescent COVID-19 samples from the United States, Italy and Spain. T cells, B-cell-depleted T cells, or PBMCs provided the cDNA or gDNA that served as material.

Germline CDR1 is SQVTM and CDR2 is ANQGSEA. The V end was cut by 7 bases, the J end by 7 bases, with 16 bases between. The CDR3 has 12 amino acids. This clone is a singleton in its sample. In the authors' methods: Amplification with reference gene primers provided the estimates of nucleated cell counts. The repertoire was sequenced with immunoSEQ multiplex PCR; TCRdb's copy has only in-frame clones and lacks some. The V and J calls and clone size come from that table; D and trimming were worked out from the DNA. The repertoire holds 210,000 or so clones, with roughly nine tenths as singletons. This chain uses TRBV29-1 with TRBJ1-2; tentative D call: TRBD1 (5 bases). The clonotype originates from a woman between 50 and 59 years old with acute or convalescent COVID-19. Input material: peripheral blood. CDR3 nucleotides: TGCAGCGCTACAGGCTTCTCGGGTGGCTACACCTTC. Its protein is CSATGFSGGYTF. The full variable domain, with the rest looked up from reference TRBV29-1 and TRBJ1-2, is SAVISQKPSRDICQRGTSLTIQCQVDSQVTMMFWYRQQPGQSLTLIATANQGSEATYESGFVIDKFPISRPNLTFSTLTVSNMSPEDSSIYLCSATGFSGGYTFGSGTRLTVV.